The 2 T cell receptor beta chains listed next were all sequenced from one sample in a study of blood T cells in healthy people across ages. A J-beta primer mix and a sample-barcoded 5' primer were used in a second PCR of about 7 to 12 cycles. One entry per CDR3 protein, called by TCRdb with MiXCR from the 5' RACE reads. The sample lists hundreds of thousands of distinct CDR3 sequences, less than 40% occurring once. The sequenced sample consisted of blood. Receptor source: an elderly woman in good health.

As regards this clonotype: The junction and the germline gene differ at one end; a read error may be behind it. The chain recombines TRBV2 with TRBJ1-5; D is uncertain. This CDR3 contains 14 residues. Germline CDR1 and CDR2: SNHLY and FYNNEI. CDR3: CASSDSYSNQLQHF. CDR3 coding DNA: TGTGCCAGCAGTGACAGTTATAGCAATCAGCTCCAGCATTTT.

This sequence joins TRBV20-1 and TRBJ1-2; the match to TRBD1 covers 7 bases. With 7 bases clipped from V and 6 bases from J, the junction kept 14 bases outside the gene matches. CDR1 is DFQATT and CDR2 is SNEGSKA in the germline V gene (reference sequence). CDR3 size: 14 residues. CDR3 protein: CSVDGTVSPHGYTF. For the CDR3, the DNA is TGCAGTGTGGACGGGACAGTCTCCCCCCATGGCTACACCTTC.